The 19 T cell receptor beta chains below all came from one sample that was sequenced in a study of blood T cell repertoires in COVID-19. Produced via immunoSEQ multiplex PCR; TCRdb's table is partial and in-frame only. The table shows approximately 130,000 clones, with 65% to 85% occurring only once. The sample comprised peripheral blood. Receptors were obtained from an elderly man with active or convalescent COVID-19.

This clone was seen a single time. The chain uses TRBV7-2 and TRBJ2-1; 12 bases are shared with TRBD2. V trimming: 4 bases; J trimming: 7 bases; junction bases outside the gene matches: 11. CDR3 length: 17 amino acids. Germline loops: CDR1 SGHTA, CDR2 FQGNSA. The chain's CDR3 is CASSSPPGLAGKNEQFF. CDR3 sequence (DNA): TGTGCCAGCAGCTCGCCACCGGGACTAGCGGGCAAGAATGAGCAGTTCTTC.

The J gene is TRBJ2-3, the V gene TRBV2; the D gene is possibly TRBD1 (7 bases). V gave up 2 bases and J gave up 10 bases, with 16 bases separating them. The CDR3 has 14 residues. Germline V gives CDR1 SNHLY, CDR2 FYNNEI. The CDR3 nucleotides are TGTGCCAGCAGTGAATCAGGGGGGTGGGGACCGCAGTATTTT. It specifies CASSESGGWGPQYF.

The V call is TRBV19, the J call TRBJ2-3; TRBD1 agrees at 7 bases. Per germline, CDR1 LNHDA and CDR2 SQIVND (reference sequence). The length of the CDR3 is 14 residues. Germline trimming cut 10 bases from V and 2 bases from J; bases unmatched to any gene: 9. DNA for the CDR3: TGTGCCACATCGCGGCAGGGGGTCACAGATACGCAGTATTTT. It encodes CATSRQGVTDTQYF. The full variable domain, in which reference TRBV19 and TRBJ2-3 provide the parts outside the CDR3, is DGGITQSPKYLFRKEGQNVTLSCEQNLNHDAMYWYRQDPGQGLRLIYYSQIVNDFQKGDIAEGYSVSREKKESFPLTVTSAQKNPTAFYLCATSRQGVTDTQYFGPGTRLTVL.

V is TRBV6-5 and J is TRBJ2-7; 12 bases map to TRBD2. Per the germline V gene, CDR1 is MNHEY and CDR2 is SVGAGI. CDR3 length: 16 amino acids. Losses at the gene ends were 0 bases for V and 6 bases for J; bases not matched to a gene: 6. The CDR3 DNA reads TGTGCCAGCAGTTACTCGCTGACTAGCGGGGGTCTCGAGCAGTACTTC. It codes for CASSYSLTSGGLEQYF.

CDR3 sequence reads: CASSTQGADTEAFF. CDR3 coding DNA: TGTGCCAGCAGCACACAGGGGGCGGACACTGAAGCTTTCTTT. The genes are TRBV5-4 and TRBJ1-1; 9 bases agree with TRBD1. This CDR3 is built from 14 residues. CDR1 SGHNT and CDR2 YYREEE come from the germline V gene (reference sequence). J gave up 3 bases and V 4 bases, and 4 bases lay outside the gene matches.

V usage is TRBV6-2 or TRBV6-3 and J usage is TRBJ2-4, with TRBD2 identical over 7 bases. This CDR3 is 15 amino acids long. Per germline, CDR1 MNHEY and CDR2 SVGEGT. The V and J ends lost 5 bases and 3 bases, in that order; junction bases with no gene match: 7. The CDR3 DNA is TGTGCCAGCAGTCGCCCTCTAGCGGTCAAAAACATTCAGTACTTC. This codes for CASSRPLAVKNIQYF.

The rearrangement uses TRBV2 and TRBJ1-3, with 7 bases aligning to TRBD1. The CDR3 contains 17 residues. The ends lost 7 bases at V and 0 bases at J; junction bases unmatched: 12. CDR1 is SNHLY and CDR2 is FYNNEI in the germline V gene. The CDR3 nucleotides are TGTGCCAGCACCGCGGCGGGGGGGGACAGCTCTGGAAACACCATATATTTT. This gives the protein CASTAAGGDSSGNTIYF.

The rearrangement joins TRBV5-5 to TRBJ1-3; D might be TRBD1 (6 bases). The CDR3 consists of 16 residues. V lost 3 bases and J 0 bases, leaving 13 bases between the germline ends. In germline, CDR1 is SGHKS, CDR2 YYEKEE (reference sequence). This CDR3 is CASSWGTTSSGNTIYF. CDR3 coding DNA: TGTGCCAGCAGCTGGGGGACAACGTCCTCTGGAAACACCATATATTTT. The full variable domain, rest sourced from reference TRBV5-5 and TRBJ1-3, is DAGVTQSPTHLIKTRGQQVTLRCSPISGHKSVSWYQQVLGQGPQFIFQYYEKEERGRGNFPDRFSARQFPNYSSELNVNALLLGDSALYLCASSWGTTSSGNTIYFGEGSWLTVV.

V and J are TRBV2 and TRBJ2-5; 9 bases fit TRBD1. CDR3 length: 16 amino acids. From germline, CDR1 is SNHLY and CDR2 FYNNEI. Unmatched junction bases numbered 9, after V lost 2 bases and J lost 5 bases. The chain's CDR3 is CASSESLGQGFETQYF. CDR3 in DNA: TGTGCCAGCAGTGAAAGTTTGGGACAGGGATTCGAGACCCAGTACTTC.

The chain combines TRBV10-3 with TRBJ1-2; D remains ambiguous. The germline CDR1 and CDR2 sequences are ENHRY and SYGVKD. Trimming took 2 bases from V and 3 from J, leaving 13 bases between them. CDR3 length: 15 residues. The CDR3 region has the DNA TGTGCCATCAGTGAGGGTAAGGAGCTGCACTATGGCTACACCTTC. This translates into CAISEGKELHYGYTF.

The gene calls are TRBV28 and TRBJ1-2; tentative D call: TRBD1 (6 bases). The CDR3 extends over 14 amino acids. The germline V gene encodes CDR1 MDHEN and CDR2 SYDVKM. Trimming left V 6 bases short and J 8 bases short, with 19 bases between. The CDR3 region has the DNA TGTGCCAGCAGCTCGGGACACCTGTTTTTAGGCTACACCTTC. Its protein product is CASSSGHLFLGYTF.

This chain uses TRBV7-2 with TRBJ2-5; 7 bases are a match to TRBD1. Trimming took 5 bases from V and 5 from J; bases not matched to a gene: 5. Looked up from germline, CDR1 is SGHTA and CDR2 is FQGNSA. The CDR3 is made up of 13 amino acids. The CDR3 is CASSGHRGETQYF. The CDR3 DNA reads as TGTGCCAGCAGCGGACACAGGGGCGAGACCCAGTACTTC.

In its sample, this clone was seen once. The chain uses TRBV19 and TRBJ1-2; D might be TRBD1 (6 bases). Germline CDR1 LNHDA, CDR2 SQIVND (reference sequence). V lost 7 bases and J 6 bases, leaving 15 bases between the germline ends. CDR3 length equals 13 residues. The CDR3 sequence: CASTSRGVHGYTF. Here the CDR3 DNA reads TGTGCCAGTACAAGCAGGGGAGTCCATGGCTACACCTTC.

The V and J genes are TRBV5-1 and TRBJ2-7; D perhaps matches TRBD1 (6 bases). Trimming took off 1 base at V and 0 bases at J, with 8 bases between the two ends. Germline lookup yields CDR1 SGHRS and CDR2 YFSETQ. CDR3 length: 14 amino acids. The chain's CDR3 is CASSLWDTSYEQYF. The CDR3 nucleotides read TGCGCCAGCAGCTTGTGGGACACCTCCTACGAGCAGTACTTC.

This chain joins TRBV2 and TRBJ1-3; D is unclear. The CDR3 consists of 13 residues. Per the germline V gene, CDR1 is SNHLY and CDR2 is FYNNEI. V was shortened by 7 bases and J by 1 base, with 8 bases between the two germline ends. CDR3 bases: TGTGCCAGCACCGGAGAATCTGGAAACACCATATATTTT. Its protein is CASTGESGNTIYF.

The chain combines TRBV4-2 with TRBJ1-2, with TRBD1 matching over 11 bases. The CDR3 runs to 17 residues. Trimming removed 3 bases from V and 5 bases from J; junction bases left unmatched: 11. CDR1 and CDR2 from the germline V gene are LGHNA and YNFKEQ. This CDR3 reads CASSQGQWGTGGYGYTF. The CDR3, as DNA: TGTGCCAGCAGCCAGGGTCAATGGGGGACAGGGGGATATGGCTACACCTTC.

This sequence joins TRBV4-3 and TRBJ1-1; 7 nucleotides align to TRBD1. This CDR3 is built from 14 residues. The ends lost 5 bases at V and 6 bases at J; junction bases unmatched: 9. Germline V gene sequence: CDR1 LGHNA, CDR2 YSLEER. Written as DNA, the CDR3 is TGCGCCAGCAGCTTAAAGACAGGGTACGCTGAAGCTTTCTTT. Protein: CASSLKTGYAEAFF.

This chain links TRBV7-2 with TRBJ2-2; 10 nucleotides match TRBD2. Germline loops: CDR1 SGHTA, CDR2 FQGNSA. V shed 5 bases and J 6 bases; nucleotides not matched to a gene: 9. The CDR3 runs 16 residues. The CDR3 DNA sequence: TGTGCCAGCAGCCCACAAGCGGGGGGGACCTCCGGGGAGCTGTTTTTT. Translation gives CASSPQAGGTSGELFF.

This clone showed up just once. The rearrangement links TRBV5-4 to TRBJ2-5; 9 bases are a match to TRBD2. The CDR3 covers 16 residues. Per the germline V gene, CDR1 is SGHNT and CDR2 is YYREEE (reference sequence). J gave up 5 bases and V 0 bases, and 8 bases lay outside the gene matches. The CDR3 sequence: CASSLGPLAGQETQYF. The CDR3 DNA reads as TGTGCCAGCAGCTTGGGTCCACTAGCGGGTCAGGAGACCCAGTACTTC.